This is a list of T cell receptor beta chains from one sample in a study of blood T cell repertoires in COVID-19. The protocol was immunoSEQ multiplex PCR, while the TCRdb copy is restricted to in-frame clones and leaves out a portion. Counted here are 310,000 or so clones, 89% occurring once; the ten biggest clones make up about 9.5%. Source material: PBMCs or T cells enriched from blood (not recorded which). These receptors were obtained from a middle-aged woman who had recovered from COVID-19. Each CDR3 is given without its conserved first and last residue.

v_gene: TRBV28
CDR3aa: ASSLGGYEQY

v_gene: TRBV7-9
CDR3aa: ASSFRDTPEAF

v_gene: TRBV27
CDR3aa: ASSPTAGPFHGYT

v_gene: TRBV7-2
CDR3aa: ASSLDPGDNEKLF

v_gene: TRBV15
CDR3aa: ATSRDLVQGSPLH

v_gene: TRBV7-2
CDR3aa: ASSLVTRREQY

v_gene: TRBV7-9
CDR3aa: ASSPWQGGGYT

v_gene: TRBV5-1
CDR3aa: ASSWGGTGFEQY

v_gene: TRBV30
CDR3aa: AWKPGGDTIY

v_gene: TRBV18
CDR3aa: ASSPRSFGSPLH

v_gene: TRBV30
CDR3aa: AAFREGLFNEQF

v_gene: TRBV6-5
CDR3aa: ASSYRGGRGQPQH

v_gene: TRBV7-2
CDR3aa: ASSLVRVGEAF

v_gene: TRBV3-1/TRBV3-2
CDR3aa: ASSQRGSMVAGGTDTQY

v_gene: TRBV20-1
CDR3aa: SASPGGLGETQY

v_gene: TRBV3-1/TRBV3-2
CDR3aa: ASSQGQGNQPQH

v_gene: TRBV18
CDR3aa: ASSSPEGVTPNEQF

v_gene: TRBV19
CDR3aa: ASSKAFTTSDTQY

v_gene: TRBV29-1
CDR3aa: SVHRGPVAEAF

v_gene: TRBV7-2
CDR3aa: ASSLAGAGYT

v_gene: TRBV7-8
CDR3aa: ASSPRVRGDNEQF

v_gene: TRBV19
CDR3aa: ASSNRLIARTEAF

v_gene: TRBV29-1
CDR3aa: SVDGTGNEKLF

v_gene: TRBV2
CDR3aa: ASRRTSGGLRQETQY

v_gene: TRBV7-9
CDR3aa: ASSLRTPSGGGEQF

v_gene: TRBV18
CDR3aa: ASSSGPGLYNEQF

v_gene: TRBV28
CDR3aa: ASTRGGQGNEKLF